What follows describes a single T cell receptor beta chain. The antigen is unknown. The CDR3 contains 14 residues. V dropped 4 bases and J dropped 4; count of bases not matched to a gene: 4. This entry is derived from a study of blood T cells in healthy people across ages. It was with a sample-barcoded 5' primer and a J-beta primer mix that a second PCR of about 6 to 12 cycles was run. MiXCR, run by TCRdb on the 5' RACE reads, gives a single entry per CDR3 protein. The sample yields fewer than 1 million distinct CDR3 sequences, more than 40% seen once. The study, taken as a whole, reports: Estimates drawn from one million T cells were deemed to understate diversity.

The receptor's source is a man between 60 and 75 years old in good health. The chain recombines TRBV12-3 or TRBV12-4 with TRBJ2-5; TRBD1 agrees at 9 bases. The sequencing sample was made of blood. CDR3 DNA sequence: TGTGCCAGCAGTTCCGACAGGGGGGCAGAGACCCAGTACTTC. Amino acids: CASSSDRGAETQYF.